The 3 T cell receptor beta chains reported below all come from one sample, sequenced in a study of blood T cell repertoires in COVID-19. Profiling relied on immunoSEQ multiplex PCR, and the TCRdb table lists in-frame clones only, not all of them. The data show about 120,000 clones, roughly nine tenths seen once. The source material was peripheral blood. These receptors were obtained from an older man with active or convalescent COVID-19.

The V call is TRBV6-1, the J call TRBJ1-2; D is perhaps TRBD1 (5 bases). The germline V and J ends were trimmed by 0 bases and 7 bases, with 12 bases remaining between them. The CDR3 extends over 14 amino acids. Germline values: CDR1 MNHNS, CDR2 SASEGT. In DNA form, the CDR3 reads TGTGCCAGCAGTGAAGCGCCAGGGCTCGGTGGCTACACCTTC. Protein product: CASSEAPGLGGYTF.

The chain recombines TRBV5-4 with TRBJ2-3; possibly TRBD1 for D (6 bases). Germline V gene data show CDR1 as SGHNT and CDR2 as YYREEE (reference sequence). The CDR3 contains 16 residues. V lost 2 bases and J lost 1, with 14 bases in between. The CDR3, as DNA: TGTGCCAGCAGCTTTAAAGGGGGAGCAGGCACAGATACGCAGTATTTT. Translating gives CASSFKGGAGTDTQYF.

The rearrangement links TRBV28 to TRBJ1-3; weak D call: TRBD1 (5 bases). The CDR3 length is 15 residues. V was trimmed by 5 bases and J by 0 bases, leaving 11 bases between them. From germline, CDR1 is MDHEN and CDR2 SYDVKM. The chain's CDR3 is CASSEDSISGNTIYF. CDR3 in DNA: TGTGCCAGCAGTGAAGACAGTATCTCTGGAAACACCATATATTTT.